This TCR beta chain was profiled in a study of OX40 agonist ivuxolimab in advanced cancers. Sequencing used immunoSEQ multiplex PCR; TCRdb keeps in-frame clones, though not all of them. The sample carries about 67,000 clones, around 87% recorded once. Germline loops: CDR1 SNHLY, CDR2 FYNNEI. V dropped 2 bases and J dropped 2 bases, with 9 bases sitting between them. CDR3 size: 14 residues. Sequenced material: CD4+ or CD8+ T cells sorted from blood, taken in a trial of the OX40 agonist ivuxolimab. The V gene is TRBV2, the J gene TRBJ1-1; D gene unclear. This TCR was recovered from an adult with an advanced solid tumor such as melanoma, head and neck, liver or kidney cancer. The CDR3 protein is CASSENRVNTEAFF. CDR3 sequence (DNA): TGTGCCAGCAGTGAAAACCGGGTTAACACTGAAGCTTTCTTT.